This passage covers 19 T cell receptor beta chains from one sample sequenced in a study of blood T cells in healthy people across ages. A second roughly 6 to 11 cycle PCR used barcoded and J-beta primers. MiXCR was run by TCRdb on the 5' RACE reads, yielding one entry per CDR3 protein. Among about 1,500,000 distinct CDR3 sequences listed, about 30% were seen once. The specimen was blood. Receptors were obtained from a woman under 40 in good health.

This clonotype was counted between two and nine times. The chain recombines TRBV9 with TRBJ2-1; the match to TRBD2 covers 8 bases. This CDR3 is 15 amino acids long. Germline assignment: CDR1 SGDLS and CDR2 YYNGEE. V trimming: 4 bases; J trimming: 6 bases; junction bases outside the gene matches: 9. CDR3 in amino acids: CASSPSGRQGNEQFF. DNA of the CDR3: TGTGCCAGCAGCCCCAGCGGGAGACAAGGCAATGAGCAGTTCTTC.

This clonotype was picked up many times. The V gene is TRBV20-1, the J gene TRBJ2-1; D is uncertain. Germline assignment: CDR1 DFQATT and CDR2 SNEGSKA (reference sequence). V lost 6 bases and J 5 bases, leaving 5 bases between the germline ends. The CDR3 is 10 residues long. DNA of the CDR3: TGCAGTGCCGCTAACAATGAGCAGTTCTTC. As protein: CSAANNEQFF.

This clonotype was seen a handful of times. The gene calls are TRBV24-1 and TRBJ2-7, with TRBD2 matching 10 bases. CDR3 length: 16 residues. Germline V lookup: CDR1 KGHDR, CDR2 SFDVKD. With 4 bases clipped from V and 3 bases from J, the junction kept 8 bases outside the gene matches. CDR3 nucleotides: TGTGCCACCAGTGACGGGGTAGCGGGGGGCGGCTACGAGCAGTACTTC. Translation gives CATSDGVAGGGYEQYF.

CDR3 residues: CASRRYGTDAFEQFF. For the CDR3, the DNA is TGTGCCAGCCGTAGGTACGGGACGGACGCCTTCGAGCAGTTCTTC. The rearrangement links TRBV28 to TRBJ2-1; D assignment may be TRBD1 or TRBD2 (5 bases each). Trimming left V 8 bases short and J 10 bases short, with 24 bases between. This CDR3 has 15 residues. CDR1 is MDHEN, CDR2 SYDVKM, per germline.

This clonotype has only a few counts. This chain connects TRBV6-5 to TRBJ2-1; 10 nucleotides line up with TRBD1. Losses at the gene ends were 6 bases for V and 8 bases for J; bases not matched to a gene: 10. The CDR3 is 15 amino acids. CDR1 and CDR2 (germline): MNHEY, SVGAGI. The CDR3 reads CASSRGQGLLDEQFF. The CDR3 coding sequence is TGTGCCAGCAGCCGGGGACAGGGGTTGTTGGATGAGCAGTTCTTC.

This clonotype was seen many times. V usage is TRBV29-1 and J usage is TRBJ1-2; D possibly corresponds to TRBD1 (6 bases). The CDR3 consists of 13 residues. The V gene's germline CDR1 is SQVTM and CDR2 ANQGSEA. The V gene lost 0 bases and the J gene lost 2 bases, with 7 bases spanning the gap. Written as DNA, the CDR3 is TGCAGCGTTGAAGATAGGGGGAACTATGGCTACACCTTC. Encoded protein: CSVEDRGNYGYTF.

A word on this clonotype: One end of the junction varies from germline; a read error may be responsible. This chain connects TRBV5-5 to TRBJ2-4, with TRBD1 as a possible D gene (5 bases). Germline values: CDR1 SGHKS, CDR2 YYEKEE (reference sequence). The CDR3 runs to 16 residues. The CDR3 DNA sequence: TGTGCCAGTAGCTGGGGCAGGCAACTAGCCAAAAACATTCAGTACTTC. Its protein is CASSWGRQLAKNIQYF.

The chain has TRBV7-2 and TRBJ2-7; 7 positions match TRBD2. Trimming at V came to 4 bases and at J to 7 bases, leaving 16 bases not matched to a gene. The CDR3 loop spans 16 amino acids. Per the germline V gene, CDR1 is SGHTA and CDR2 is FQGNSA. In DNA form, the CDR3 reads TGTGCCAGCAGCTACTTTAGCGGGTCAATTTACAATGAGCAGTACTTC. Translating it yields CASSYFSGSIYNEQYF.

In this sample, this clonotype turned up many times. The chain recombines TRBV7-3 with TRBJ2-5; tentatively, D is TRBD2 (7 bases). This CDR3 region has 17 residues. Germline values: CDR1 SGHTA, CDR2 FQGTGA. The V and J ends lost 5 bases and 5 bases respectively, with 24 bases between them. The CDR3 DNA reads TGTGCCAGCAGCCAAAATCCGGGGGGCCGAAGCTCGGAGACCCAGTACTTC. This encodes CASSQNPGGRSSETQYF.

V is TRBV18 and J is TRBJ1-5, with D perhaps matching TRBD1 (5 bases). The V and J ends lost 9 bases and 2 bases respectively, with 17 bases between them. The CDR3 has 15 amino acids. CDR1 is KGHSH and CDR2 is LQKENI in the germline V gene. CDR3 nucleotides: TGTGCCAGTTCCGCGGGGGGGACCCGCAATCAGCCCCAGCATTTT. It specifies CASSAGGTRNQPQHF.

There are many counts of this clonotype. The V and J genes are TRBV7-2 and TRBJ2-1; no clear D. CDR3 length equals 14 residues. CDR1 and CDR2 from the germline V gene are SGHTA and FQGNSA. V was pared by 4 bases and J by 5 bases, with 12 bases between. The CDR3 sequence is CASSSPAGNNEQFF. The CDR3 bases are TGTGCCAGCAGCTCCCCGGCAGGCAACAATGAGCAGTTCTTC.

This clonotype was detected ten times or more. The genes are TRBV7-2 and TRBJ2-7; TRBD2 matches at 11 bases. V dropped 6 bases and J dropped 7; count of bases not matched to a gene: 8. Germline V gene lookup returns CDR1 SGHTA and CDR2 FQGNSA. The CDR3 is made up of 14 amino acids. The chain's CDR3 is CASRLAGDLDEQYF. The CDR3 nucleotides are TGTGCCAGCAGACTAGCGGGAGATTTGGATGAGCAGTACTTC. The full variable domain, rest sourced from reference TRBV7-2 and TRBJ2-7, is GAGVSQSPSNKVTEKGKDVELRCDPISGHTALYWYRQSLGQGLEFLIYFQGNSAPDKSGLPSDRFSAERTGGSVSTLTIQRTQQEDSAVYLCASRLAGDLDEQYFGPGTRLTVT.

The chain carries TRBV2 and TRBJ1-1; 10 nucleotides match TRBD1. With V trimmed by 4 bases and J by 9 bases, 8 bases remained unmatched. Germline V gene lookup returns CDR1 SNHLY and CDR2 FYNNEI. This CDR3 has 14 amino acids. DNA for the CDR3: TGTGCCAGCAGTGGAGAGACAGGGGGCCTGCAAGCTTTCTTT. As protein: CASSGETGGLQAFF.

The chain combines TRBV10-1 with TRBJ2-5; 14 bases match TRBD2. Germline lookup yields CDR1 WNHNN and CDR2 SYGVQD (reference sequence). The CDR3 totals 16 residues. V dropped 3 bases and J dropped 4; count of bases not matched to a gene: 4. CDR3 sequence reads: CASSDFGLAGGETQYF. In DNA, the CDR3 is TGCGCCAGCAGTGATTTCGGACTAGCGGGAGGAGAGACCCAGTACTTC.

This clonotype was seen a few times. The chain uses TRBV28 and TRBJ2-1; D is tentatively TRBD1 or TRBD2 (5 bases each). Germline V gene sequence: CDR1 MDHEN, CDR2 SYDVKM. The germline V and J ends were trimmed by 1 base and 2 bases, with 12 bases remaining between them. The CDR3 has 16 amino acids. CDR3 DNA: TGTGCCAGCAGTTTATTTCGTCAGGGACCCTACAATGAGCAGTTCTTC. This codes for CASSLFRQGPYNEQFF.

The CDR3 sequence is CSASQGNTEAFF. Here the CDR3 DNA reads TGCAGTGCTTCACAGGGGAACACTGAAGCTTTCTTT. The rearrangement links TRBV20-1 to TRBJ1-1, with D possibly TRBD1 on 6 matching bases. This CDR3 region has 12 residues. The V gene lost 5 bases and the J gene lost 1 base, with 8 bases spanning the gap. Germline CDR1 reads DFQATT; CDR2 reads SNEGSKA (reference sequence).

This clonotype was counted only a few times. This CDR3 reads CASSQAERLNSGNEQFF. The CDR3 nucleotides are TGTGCCAGCAGCCAAGCTGAGAGACTTAACTCAGGGAATGAGCAGTTCTTC. The rearrangement uses TRBV3-1 and TRBJ2-1; TRBD1 is a possible D gene (5 bases). This CDR3 is built from 17 residues. V lost 1 base, J lost 7 bases, and 20 bases lay in between. Germline V gene lookup returns CDR1 LGHDT and CDR2 YNNKEL (reference sequence).

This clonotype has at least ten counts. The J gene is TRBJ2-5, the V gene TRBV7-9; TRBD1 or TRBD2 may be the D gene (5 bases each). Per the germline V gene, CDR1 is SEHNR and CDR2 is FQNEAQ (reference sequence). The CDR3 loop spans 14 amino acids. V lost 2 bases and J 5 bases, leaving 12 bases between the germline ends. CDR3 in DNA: TGTGCCAGCAGCTTACCATTTGGGACCGAGACCCAGTACTTC. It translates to CASSLPFGTETQYF.

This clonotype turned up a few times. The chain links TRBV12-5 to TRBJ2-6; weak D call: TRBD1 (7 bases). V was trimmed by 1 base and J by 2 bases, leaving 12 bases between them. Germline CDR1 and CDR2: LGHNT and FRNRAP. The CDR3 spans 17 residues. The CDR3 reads CASGLAQGGTGANVLTF. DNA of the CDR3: TGTGCTAGTGGTTTGGCCCAGGGGGGCACTGGGGCCAACGTCCTGACTTTC. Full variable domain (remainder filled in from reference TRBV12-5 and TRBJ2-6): DARVTQTPRHKVTEMGQEVTMRCQPILGHNTVFWYRQTMMQGLELLAYFRNRAPLDDSGMPKDRFSAEMPDATLATLKIQPSEPRDSAVYFCASGLAQGGTGANVLTFGAGSRLTVL.